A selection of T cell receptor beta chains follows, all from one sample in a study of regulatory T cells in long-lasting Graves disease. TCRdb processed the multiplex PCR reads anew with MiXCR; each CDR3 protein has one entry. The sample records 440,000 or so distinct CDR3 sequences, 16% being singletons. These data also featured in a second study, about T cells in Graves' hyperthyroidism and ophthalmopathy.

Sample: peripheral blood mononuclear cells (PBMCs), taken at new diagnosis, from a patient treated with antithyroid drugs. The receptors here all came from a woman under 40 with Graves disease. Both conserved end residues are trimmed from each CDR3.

CDR3: ASSLSVAGAEQY
J: TRBJ2-7
V: TRBV7-9
length: 12

CDR3: ASSLAGRSQY
J: TRBJ2-4
V: TRBV7-9
length: 10

CDR3: ASSLVSATYEQY
J: -
V: TRBV12-3/TRBV12-4
length: 12

CDR3: ASSLRGGRDQPQH
J: TRBJ1-5
V: TRBV27
length: 13

CDR3: ASSSTGGFGYT
J: TRBJ1-2
V: TRBV6-2/TRBV6-3
length: 11

CDR3: ALRTSLSYEQY
J: TRBJ2-7
V: TRBV10-3
length: 11

CDR3: ASSQSAGKTEAF
J: TRBJ1-1
V: TRBV9
length: 12

CDR3: ASSSPRENNEQF
J: TRBJ2-1
V: TRBV11-3
length: 12

CDR3: AINGSPWDEQF
J: TRBJ2-1
V: TRBV10-3
length: 11

CDR3: ASSVRKDTEAF
J: TRBJ1-1
V: TRBV2
length: 11